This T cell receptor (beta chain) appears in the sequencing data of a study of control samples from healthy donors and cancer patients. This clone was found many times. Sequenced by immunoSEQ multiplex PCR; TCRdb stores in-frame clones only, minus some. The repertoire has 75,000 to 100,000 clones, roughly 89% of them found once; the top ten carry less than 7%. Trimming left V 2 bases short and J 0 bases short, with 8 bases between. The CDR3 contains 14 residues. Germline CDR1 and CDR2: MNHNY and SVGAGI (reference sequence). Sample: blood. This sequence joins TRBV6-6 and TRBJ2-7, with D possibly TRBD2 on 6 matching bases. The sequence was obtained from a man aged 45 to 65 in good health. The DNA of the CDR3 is TGTGCCAGCAGTTACGTGGACTACTCCTACGAGCAGTACTTC. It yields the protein CASSYVDYSYEQYF.